The 32 T cell receptor beta chains below come from one sample, sequenced in a study of T and B cells in COVID-19 patients (dated by TCRdb to the early 2020s). Sequencing was carried out with an Illumina MiSeq. Multiplex PCR with BIOMED2 TRB-A/B primer pools was used to amplify the TRB rearrangements. TCRdb cleaned the public reads at Q25 with fastp, built clones with MiXCR and kept in-frame beta chains. Rows with one shared CDR3 protein collapse into an entry with the most common genes and DNA. Counted in this sample were thousands of distinct CDR3 sequences; roughly a third of them appeared once. The ten largest clones represent 20% to 30% of the sample. TRB repertoires were amplified from around 230-520 ng of genomic DNA extracted from blood. The sequencing sample was made of blood. These receptors all stem from a human donor who had recovered from COVID-19.

This clonotype was recorded a few times. Here the CDR3 DNA reads TGTGCCAGCAGTTACGCGGGACTAGCGGGGGGGAGCTCCTACAATGAGCAGTTCTTC. Its translation: CASSYAGLAGGSSYNEQFF. The V call is TRBV6-5, the J call TRBJ2-1; 16 bases match TRBD2. The CDR3 extends over 19 amino acids. V shed 2 bases, J shed 0 bases, and the junction held 4 bases outside the gene matches. The V gene's germline CDR1 is MNHEY and CDR2 SVGAGI.

Notes on this clonotype: Germline and junction disagree at one end, which may indicate a read error. This chain uses TRBV7-9 with TRBJ2-2; 8 bases fit TRBD1. Germline CDR1 reads SEHNR; CDR2 reads FQNEAQ (reference sequence). The CDR3 spans 15 residues. CDR3 in DNA: TGTGCTAGCAGCTTAGGACAGGGAATCACCGGGGAGCTGTTTTTT. Amino acid sequence: CASSLGQGITGELFF.

This clonotype is classed as medium-sized. The chain carries TRBV19 and TRBJ1-2, with 7 positions matching TRBD1. The CDR3 has 14 residues. The germline CDR1 and CDR2 sequences are LNHDA and SQIVND (reference sequence). V gave up 5 bases and J gave up 5 bases; unmatched junction bases: 8. For the CDR3, the DNA is TGTGCCAGTAGTGGGGACAGAGGGAAGTATGGCTACACCTTC. It translates to CASSGDRGKYGYTF. Together with reference TRBV19 and TRBJ1-2, the CDR3 gives the full variable domain: DGGITQSPKYLFRKEGQNVTLSCEQNLNHDAMYWYRQDPGQGLRLIYYSQIVNDFQKGDIAEGYSVSREKKESFPLTVTSAQKNPTAFYLCASSGDRGKYGYTFGSGTRLTVV.

The chain has TRBV7-2 and TRBJ1-2; D is possibly TRBD1 (5 bases). V was clipped by 5 bases and J by 6 bases, with 13 bases between them. The germline V gene has CDR1 SGHTA and CDR2 FQGNSA. The CDR3 length is 13 residues. CDR3 loop: CASSGAKRNGYTF. Here the CDR3 DNA reads TGTGCCAGCAGCGGGGCCAAGAGGAATGGCTACACCTTC.

The chain uses TRBV12-3 or TRBV12-4 and TRBJ1-5; TRBD1 might be the D (6 bases). V lost 4 bases to trimming and J lost 8 bases, with 18 bases between them. The CDR3 has 15 residues. The CDR3 DNA follows: TGTGCCAGCAGTTCTACAACAGGGATAGGTGAGCCCCAGCATTTT. It codes for CASSSTTGIGEPQHF.

This chain connects TRBV18 to TRBJ2-5, with TRBD2 matching 9 bases. The CDR3 extends over 15 amino acids. In germline, CDR1 is KGHSH, CDR2 LQKENI. After removal of 2 bases from V and 3 bases from J, the junction contained 4 bases not matched to a gene. CDR3 in DNA: TGTGCCAGCTCACCATCTAGGACTAGCGAAGAGACCCAGTACTTC. Amino acids: CASSPSRTSEETQYF.

V and J are TRBV7-2 and TRBJ2-2, with TRBD1 matching 11 bases. Germline V gene lookup returns CDR1 SGHTA and CDR2 FQGNSA. This CDR3 region has 15 residues. With 4 bases clipped from V and 5 bases from J, the junction kept 3 bases outside the gene matches. The CDR3: CASSSDRGLTGELFF. The DNA for the CDR3 is TGTGCCAGCAGCTCGGACAGGGGGCTAACCGGGGAGCTGTTTTTT.

This chain joins TRBV20-1 and TRBJ1-3; TRBD1 is a possible D gene (5 bases). CDR3 length: 17 amino acids. The V end lost 1 base, the J end lost 0 bases, and 16 bases lay between the germline ends. Germline V gene lookup returns CDR1 DFQATT and CDR2 SNEGSKA (reference sequence). CDR3 nucleotides: TGCAGTGCTAGAGCGGGTTCGAGGGACTCCTCTGGAAACACCATATATTTT. Its translation is CSARAGSRDSSGNTIYF.

CDR3 bases: TGTGCCAGTAGGCACCGGGACCCCAATCAGCCCCAGCATTTT. Translation: CASRHRDPNQPQHF. This chain links TRBV19 with TRBJ1-5, with D possibly matching TRBD1 (5 bases). The length of the CDR3 is 14 residues. V lost 6 bases and J 3 bases, leaving 12 bases between the germline ends. CDR1 and CDR2 (germline): LNHDA, SQIVND (reference sequence).

On this clonotype: A much larger clone differs by one base, so this may be a read error. V usage is TRBV29-1 and J usage is TRBJ2-2; D unresolved. The CDR3 is 12 amino acids. From germline, CDR1 is SQVTM and CDR2 ANQGSEA. The ends were cut back, 8 bases at V and 6 bases at J, with 13 bases in the middle. CDR3 coding DNA: TGCAGCCTTTGGCGATACCCCGGGGAGCTGTTTTTT. As protein: CSLWRYPGELFF.

The rearrangement uses TRBV11-2 and TRBJ2-3, with D possibly being TRBD1 (5 bases). The ends were cut back, 4 bases at V and 3 bases at J, with 11 bases in the middle. Germline CDR1 and CDR2: SGHAT and FQNNGV. The CDR3 runs to 14 residues. CDR3 loop: CASSSRQQTDTQYF. CDR3 sequence (DNA): TGTGCCAGCAGCTCGCGACAGCAAACAGATACGCAGTATTTT.

In its sample, this clonotype was seen a few times. The chain joins TRBV12-3 or TRBV12-4 to TRBJ2-3; D remains unclear. Deletions cut 2 bases from V and 7 bases from J, with 4 bases between. The CDR3 covers 11 residues. The CDR3 is CASSLMYTQYF. CDR3 DNA: TGTGCCAGCAGTTTAATGTATACGCAGTATTTT.

In its sample, this clonotype ranks as medium-sized (0.01 to 0.1%). The chain couples TRBV29-1 to TRBJ2-5; 12 nucleotides agree with TRBD2. Trimming at V came to 5 bases and at J to 4 bases, leaving 5 bases not matched to a gene. The CDR3 consists of 14 residues. Germline V gene lookup returns CDR1 SQVTM and CDR2 ANQGSEA. The CDR3 sequence is CSVILAGGPETQYF. DNA for the CDR3: TGCAGCGTTATTCTAGCGGGGGGGCCAGAGACCCAGTACTTC.

This clonotype was detected only a few times. V and J are TRBV10-3 and TRBJ1-2; D remains unclear. V lost 2 bases and J 5 bases, leaving 12 bases between the germline ends. Per the germline V gene, CDR1 is ENHRY and CDR2 is SYGVKD. This CDR3 contains 14 residues. CDR3 region: CAISERTGFYGYTF. The CDR3 bases are TGTGCCATCAGTGAGAGAACCGGGTTTTATGGCTACACCTTC.

A few counts support this clonotype. The gene calls are TRBV18 and TRBJ2-7; a possible D gene is TRBD2 (6 bases). The CDR3 is 13 amino acids. The ends were cut back, 6 bases at V and 7 bases at J, with 16 bases in the middle. CDR1 KGHSH and CDR2 LQKENI come from the germline V gene. CDR3 coding DNA: TGTGCCAGCTCCCACGGGGAGGCGGAAGAGCAGTACGTC. It encodes CASSHGEAEEQYV.

The rearrangement links TRBV7-9 to TRBJ2-5; D might be TRBD1 or TRBD2, each matching 6 bases. The CDR3 is 13 amino acids. Germline-derived CDR1 and CDR2 are SEHNR and FQNEAQ (reference sequence). V shed 7 bases and J shed 5 bases, with 14 bases lying between them. The CDR3 DNA follows: TGTGCCAGCACGGAGGGGGTGCGGGAGACCCAGTACTTC. Its protein is CASTEGVRETQYF.

There are a few counts of this clonotype. V gene TRBV29-1 combines with J gene TRBJ1-1; D ambiguous. V dropped 1 base and J dropped 2 bases, with 11 bases sitting between them. The germline V gene encodes CDR1 SQVTM and CDR2 ANQGSEA. This CDR3 has 14 residues. CDR3 in DNA: TGCAGCGTTGAAGGTCAATACCTAAACACTGAAGCTTTCTTT. It encodes CSVEGQYLNTEAFF.

This clonotype is judged medium-sized (0.01 to 0.1%). V is TRBV19 and J is TRBJ2-2; 14 positions match TRBD2. Germline values: CDR1 LNHDA, CDR2 SQIVND (reference sequence). CDR3 length: 17 residues. After removal of 8 bases from V and 3 bases from J, the junction contained 8 bases not matched to a gene. CDR3 DNA: TGTGCCAGTGGTAGGACTAGCGGGGGGCTCGACACCGGGGAGCTGTTTTTT. This gives the protein CASGRTSGGLDTGELFF.

As DNA, the CDR3 is TGTGCCAGCAGCTCTGGAACAGATACGCAGTATTTT. It is translated as CASSSGTDTQYF. This chain links TRBV13 with TRBJ2-3; D call uncertain. Trimming stripped 4 bases from V and 3 bases from J, with 5 bases between. The CDR3 sequence is 12 residues long. The germline CDR1 and CDR2 sequences are PRHDT and FYEKMQ (reference sequence).

This clonotype was seen a handful of times. V is TRBV18 and J is TRBJ2-2; tentative D call: TRBD2 (5 bases). V gave up 3 bases and J gave up 5 bases, with 16 bases separating them. Germline CDR1 and CDR2: KGHSH and LQKENI. The CDR3 extends over 16 amino acids. The CDR3 loop is CASSPSRDPGTGELFF. The CDR3 nucleotides are TGTGCCAGCTCACCTTCTAGGGATCCGGGGACCGGGGAGCTGTTTTTT.

This clonotype occurred a few times. The chain carries TRBV18 and TRBJ1-2; D remains ambiguous. Germline loops: CDR1 KGHSH, CDR2 LQKENI. Trimming took off 6 bases at V and 2 bases at J, with 22 bases between the two ends. The CDR3 loop spans 17 amino acids. The CDR3 nucleotides read TGTGCCAGCTCGCGCACCATGACGGGTTCCGAAAACTATGGCTACACCTTC. It yields the protein CASSRTMTGSENYGYTF.

A single count supports this clonotype. The J gene is TRBJ2-3, the V gene TRBV6-4; TRBD2 aligns across 10 bases. J was trimmed by 7 bases and V by 3 bases; bases with no gene match: 10. CDR3 size: 16 residues. Looked up from germline, CDR1 is MRHNA and CDR2 is SNTAGT. CDR3 DNA: TGTGCCAGCAGTGAACTGAGCGGGGGGGCTTTAAATACGCAGTATTTT. Protein sequence: CASSELSGGALNTQYF.

The genes are TRBV5-6 and TRBJ2-5; 9 bases match TRBD1. V lost 4 bases and J lost 5; bases outside the gene matches: 15. The CDR3 loop spans 17 amino acids. Germline V lookup: CDR1 SGHDT, CDR2 YYEEEE. The CDR3 DNA is TGTGCCAGCAGCGGGGACAGGGTATGGGGAGGTTCGGAGACCCAGTACTTC. Residues: CASSGDRVWGGSETQYF.

The sample holds a few counts of this clonotype. The chain links TRBV11-2 to TRBJ1-2; 7 bases fit TRBD1. The CDR3 has 14 residues. Per germline, CDR1 SGHAT and CDR2 FQNNGV. Unmatched junction bases numbered 9, after V lost 1 base and J lost 10 bases. The CDR3 region has the DNA TGTGCCAGCAGCTTAGGGGGAACAGGGGAATCCTACACCTTC. This codes for CASSLGGTGESYTF.

The gene calls are TRBV19 and TRBJ1-1; 7 nucleotides align to TRBD1. There are 14 residues in the CDR3. With 2 bases clipped from V and 3 bases from J, the junction kept 3 bases outside the gene matches. The germline V gene has CDR1 LNHDA and CDR2 SQIVND (reference sequence). CDR3 coding DNA: TGTGCCAGTAGTATAATAGACAGGGACACTGAAGCTTTCTTT. This sequence encodes CASSIIDRDTEAFF.

The chain uses TRBV20-1 and TRBJ2-1, with D possibly TRBD2 on 6 matching bases. CDR1 is DFQATT, CDR2 SNEGSKA, per germline (reference sequence). This CDR3 is built from 14 residues. Trimming left V 8 bases short and J 9 bases short, with 23 bases between. In nucleotides, the CDR3 is TGCAGTTCACGGCCGGCGGGGATAAGGGGTGAGCAGTTCTTC. Protein product: CSSRPAGIRGEQFF.

This clonotype was picked up a small number of times. The rearrangement links TRBV12-3 or TRBV12-4 to TRBJ2-1, with a tentative D call TRBD1 (6 bases). Trimming stripped 3 bases from V and 9 bases from J, with 12 bases between. This CDR3 has 13 amino acids. The CDR3 here is CASSFGTGTEQFF. The DNA of the CDR3 is TGTGCCAGCAGTTTTGGTACAGGGACTGAGCAGTTCTTC.

The chain couples TRBV20-1 to TRBJ2-3; D gene uncertain. The germline CDR1 and CDR2 sequences are DFQATT and SNEGSKA (reference sequence). V lost 4 bases and J lost 4, with 9 bases in between. CDR3 length equals 12 residues. The CDR3 sequence: CSAKPWADTQYF. The CDR3, as DNA: TGCAGTGCTAAACCATGGGCAGATACGCAGTATTTT.

J is TRBJ2-7 and V is TRBV14; 9 nucleotides agree with TRBD2. The CDR3 sequence is 14 residues long. Trimming cost V 4 bases and J 11 bases; bases outside gene matches: 12. Germline loops: CDR1 SGHDN, CDR2 FVKESK. CDR3 amino acids: CASSPRGGQYGEYV. The CDR3 DNA follows: TGTGCCAGCAGCCCGCGGGGGGGCCAGTATGGCGAGTACGTC.

This clonotype showed up just a few times. The rearrangement uses TRBV10-3 and TRBJ1-6, with D possibly matching TRBD1 (6 bases). Germline CDR1 and CDR2: ENHRY and SYGVKD. The CDR3 loop spans 14 amino acids. V was shortened by 7 bases and J by 1 base, with 8 bases between the two germline ends. CDR3 region: CAITQGSYNSPLHF. DNA of the CDR3: TGTGCCATCACACAGGGATCCTATAATTCACCCCTCCACTTT.

There are a few counts of this clonotype. The chain has TRBV6-5 and TRBJ2-1; TRBD1 is a possible D gene (6 bases). CDR1 and CDR2 from the germline V gene are MNHEY and SVGAGI. This CDR3 has 13 residues. The V gene lost 4 bases and the J gene lost 10 bases, with 14 bases spanning the gap. CDR3 sequence reads: CASSSGQFSEQFF. CDR3 coding DNA: TGTGCCAGCAGTTCTGGACAGTTCTCCGAGCAGTTCTTC.

The chain uses TRBV7-6 and TRBJ2-1; TRBD2 matches at 8 bases. The junction had 14 bases not matched to a gene; V was cut back by 4 bases and J by 3 bases. This CDR3 has 18 residues. Germline CDR1 SGHVS, CDR2 FNYEAQ. CDR3 nucleotides: TGTGCCAGCAGCTCCCCCCTCTCGGCGGGGGGCTACTACAATGAGCAGTTCTTC. Translated: CASSSPLSAGGYYNEQFF.